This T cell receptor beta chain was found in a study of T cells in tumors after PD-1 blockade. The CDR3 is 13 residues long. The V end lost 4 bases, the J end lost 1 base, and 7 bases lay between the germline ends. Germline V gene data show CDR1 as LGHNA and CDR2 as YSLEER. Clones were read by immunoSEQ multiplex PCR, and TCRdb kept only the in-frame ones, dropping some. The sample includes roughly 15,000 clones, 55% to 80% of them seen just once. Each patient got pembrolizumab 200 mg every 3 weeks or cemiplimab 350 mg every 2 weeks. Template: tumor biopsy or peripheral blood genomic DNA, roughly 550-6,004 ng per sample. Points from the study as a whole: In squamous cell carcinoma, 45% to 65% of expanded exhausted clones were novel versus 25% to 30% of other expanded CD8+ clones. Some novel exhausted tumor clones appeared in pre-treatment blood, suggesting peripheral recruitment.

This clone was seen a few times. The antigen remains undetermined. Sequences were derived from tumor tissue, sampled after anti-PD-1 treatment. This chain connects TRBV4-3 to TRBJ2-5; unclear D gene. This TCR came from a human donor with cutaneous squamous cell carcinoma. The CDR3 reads CASSRGFQETQYF. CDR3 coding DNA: TGCGCCAGCAGCCGCGGCTTCCAAGAGACCCAGTACTTC.